Included here is one T cell receptor (beta chain) sequence, with context. The table came from immunoSEQ multiplex PCR; TCRdb's copy has only in-frame clones and leaves some out. There are 120,000 to 150,000 clones in the sample; around 83% occur only once, and roughly 4% lies in the top ten. This record comes from a study of T cell responses to AZD1222 COVID-19 vaccine. The CDR3 length is 15 residues. The germline V gene has CDR1 LGHNA and CDR2 YNFKEQ. V was trimmed by 0 bases and J by 4 bases, leaving 12 bases between them. Sequencing was performed on peripheral blood, taken on day 0 of MenACWY control vaccination. The V gene is TRBV4-2, the J gene TRBJ2-5; maybe TRBD2 (6 bases). The sequence was obtained from an adult in good health. This CDR3 is CASSQERGGGETQYF. DNA for the CDR3: TGTGCCAGCAGCCAAGAAAGGGGAGGAGGAGAGACCCAGTACTTC.